This T cell receptor (beta chain) was observed in a study of blood T cell repertoires in COVID-19. Study background: From the United States, Italy and Spain came samples of acute and convalescent COVID-19.

Original processing methods: Amplifying reference gene primers gave estimates of nucleated cell counts. Only in-frame clones appear in the TCRdb table, and some are missing; sequencing was by immunoSEQ multiplex PCR. The V and J calls and the clone size are those of that table, but D and trimming were determined from the DNA. The data hold under 400,000 clones, with approximately 86% observed a single time. Participants were aged about 18 to 89 years from more than 20 US areas. This clonotype was obtained from a woman in her 40s with acute COVID-19. Source material: PBMCs or T cells enriched from blood (not recorded which).

The CDR3 nucleotides read TGTGCCAGCAGCCAAGCCTTGAGAGGACAATACGAGCAGTACTTC. Its translation is CASSQALRGQYEQYF. The gene calls are TRBV14 and TRBJ2-7; D perhaps matches TRBD1 (5 bases). The CDR3 loop spans 15 amino acids. Trimming shortened V by 1 base and J by 4 bases, and 14 bases separated the two germline ends. Germline CDR1 is SGHDN and CDR2 is FVKESK.